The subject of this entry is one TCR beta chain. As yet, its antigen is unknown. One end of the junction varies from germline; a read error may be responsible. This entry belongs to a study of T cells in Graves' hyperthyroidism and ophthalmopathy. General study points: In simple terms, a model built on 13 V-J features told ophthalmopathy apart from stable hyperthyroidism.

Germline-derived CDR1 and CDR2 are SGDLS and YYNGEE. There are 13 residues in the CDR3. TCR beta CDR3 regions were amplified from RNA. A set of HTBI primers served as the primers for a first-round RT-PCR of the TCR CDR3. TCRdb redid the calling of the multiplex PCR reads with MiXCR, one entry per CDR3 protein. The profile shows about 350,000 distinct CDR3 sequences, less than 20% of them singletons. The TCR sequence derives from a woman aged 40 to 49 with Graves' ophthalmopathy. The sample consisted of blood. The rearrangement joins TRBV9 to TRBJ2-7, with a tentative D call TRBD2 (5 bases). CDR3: CASSDGDFYEQCF. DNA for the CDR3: TGTGCCAGCAGCGACGGGGATTTCTACGAGCAGTGCTTC.